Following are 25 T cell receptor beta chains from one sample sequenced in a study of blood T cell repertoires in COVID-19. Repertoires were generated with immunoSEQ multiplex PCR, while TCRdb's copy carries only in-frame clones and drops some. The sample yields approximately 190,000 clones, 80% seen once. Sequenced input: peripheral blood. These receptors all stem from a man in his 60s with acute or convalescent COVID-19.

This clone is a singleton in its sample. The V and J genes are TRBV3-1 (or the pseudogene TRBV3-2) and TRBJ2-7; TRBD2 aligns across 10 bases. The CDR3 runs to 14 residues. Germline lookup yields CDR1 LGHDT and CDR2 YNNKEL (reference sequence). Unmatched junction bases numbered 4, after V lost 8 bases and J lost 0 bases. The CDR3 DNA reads TGTGCCAGCGCCGGGACTAGCGTCTCCTACGAGCAGTACTTC. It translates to CASAGTSVSYEQYF.

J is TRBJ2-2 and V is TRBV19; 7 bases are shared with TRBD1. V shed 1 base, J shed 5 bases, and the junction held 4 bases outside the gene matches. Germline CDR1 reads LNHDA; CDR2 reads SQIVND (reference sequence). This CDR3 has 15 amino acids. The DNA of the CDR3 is TGTGCCAGTAGTATAGGTATACAGGGGACCGGGGAGCTGTTTTTT. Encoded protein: CASSIGIQGTGELFF.

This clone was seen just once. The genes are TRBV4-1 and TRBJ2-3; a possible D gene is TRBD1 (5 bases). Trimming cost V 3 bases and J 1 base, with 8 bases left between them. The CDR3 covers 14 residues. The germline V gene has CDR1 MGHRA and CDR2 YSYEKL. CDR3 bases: TGCGCCAGCAGCCAGATACAGGGCACAGATACGCAGTATTTT. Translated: CASSQIQGTDTQYF.

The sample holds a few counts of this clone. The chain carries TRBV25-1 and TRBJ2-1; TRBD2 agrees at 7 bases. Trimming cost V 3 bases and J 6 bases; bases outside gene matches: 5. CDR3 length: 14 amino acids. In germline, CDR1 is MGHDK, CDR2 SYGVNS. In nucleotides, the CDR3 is TGTGCCAGCAGTGATCCAGGGAGGGCCAATGAGCAGTTCTTC. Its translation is CASSDPGRANEQFF.

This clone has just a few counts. CDR3 nucleotide sequence: TGTGCCAGCAGTGAACAGGGGGTCTCCTACGAGCAGTACTTC. Translation: CASSEQGVSYEQYF. The chain employs TRBV2 and TRBJ2-7; 7 bases fit TRBD1. The germline gives CDR1 SNHLY, CDR2 FYNNEI. V lost 2 bases, J lost 0 bases, and 1 base stayed unmatched. The CDR3 length is 14 residues.

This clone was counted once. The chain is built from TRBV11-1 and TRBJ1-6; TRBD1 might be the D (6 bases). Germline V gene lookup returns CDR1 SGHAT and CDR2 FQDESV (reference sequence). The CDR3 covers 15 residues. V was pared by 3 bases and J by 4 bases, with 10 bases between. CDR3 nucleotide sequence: TGTGCCAGCAGCTTTCAGGGGTTGTATAATTCACCCCTCCACTTT. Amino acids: CASSFQGLYNSPLHF.

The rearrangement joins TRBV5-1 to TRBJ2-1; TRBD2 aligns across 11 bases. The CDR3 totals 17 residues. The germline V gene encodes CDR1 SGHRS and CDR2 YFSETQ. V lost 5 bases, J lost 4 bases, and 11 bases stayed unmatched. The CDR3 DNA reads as TGCGCCAGCAGTCCGGGACTAGCGGAGCCCTTTTACAATGAGCAGTTCTTC. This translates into CASSPGLAEPFYNEQFF.

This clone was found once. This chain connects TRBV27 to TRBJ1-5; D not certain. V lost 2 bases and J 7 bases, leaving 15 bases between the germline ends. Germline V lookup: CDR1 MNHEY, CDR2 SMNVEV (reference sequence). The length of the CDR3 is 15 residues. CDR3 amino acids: CASSLGRGQGQPQHF. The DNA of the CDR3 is TGTGCCAGCAGTTTAGGGAGAGGCCAAGGGCAGCCCCAGCATTTT.

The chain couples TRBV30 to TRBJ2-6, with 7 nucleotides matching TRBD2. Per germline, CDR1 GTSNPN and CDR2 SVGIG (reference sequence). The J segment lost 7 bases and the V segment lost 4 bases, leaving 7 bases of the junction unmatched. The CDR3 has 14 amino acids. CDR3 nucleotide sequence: TGTGCCTGGACGGGGGGTCTCGGAGCCAACGTCCTGACTTTC. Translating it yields CAWTGGLGANVLTF.

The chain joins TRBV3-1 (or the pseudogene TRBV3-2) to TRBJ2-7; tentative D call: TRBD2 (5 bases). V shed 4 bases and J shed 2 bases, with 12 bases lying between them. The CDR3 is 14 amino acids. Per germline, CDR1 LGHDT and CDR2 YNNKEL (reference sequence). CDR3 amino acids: CASSRQRGTYEQYF. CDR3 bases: TGTGCCAGCAGCCGCCAAAGAGGGACCTACGAGCAGTACTTC.

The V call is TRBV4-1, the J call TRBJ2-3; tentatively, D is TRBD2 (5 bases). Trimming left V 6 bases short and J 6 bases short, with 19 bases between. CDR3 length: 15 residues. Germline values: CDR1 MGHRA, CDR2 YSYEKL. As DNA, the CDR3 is TGCGCCAGCAGGACCACGGGGTGGTCGTCCGATACGCAGTATTTT. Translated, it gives CASRTTGWSSDTQYF.

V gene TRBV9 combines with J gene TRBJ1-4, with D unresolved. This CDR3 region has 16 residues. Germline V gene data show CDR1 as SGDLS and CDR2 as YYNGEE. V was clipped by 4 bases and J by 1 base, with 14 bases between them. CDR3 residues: CASSPTPEGTNEKLFF. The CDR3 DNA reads TGTGCCAGCAGCCCCACCCCGGAGGGAACTAATGAAAAACTGTTTTTT.

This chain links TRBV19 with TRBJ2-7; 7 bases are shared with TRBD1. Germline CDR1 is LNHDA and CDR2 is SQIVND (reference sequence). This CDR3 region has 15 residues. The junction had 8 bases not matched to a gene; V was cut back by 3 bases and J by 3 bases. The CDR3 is CASSIVVRGYYEQYF. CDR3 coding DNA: TGTGCCAGTAGTATCGTTGTCAGGGGGTACTACGAGCAGTACTTC.

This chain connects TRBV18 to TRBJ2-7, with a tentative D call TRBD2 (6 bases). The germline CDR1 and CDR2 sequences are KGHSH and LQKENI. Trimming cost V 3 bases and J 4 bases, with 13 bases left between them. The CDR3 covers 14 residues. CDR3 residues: CASSPGSGTYEQYF. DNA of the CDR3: TGTGCCAGCTCACCTGGGTCAGGGACTTACGAGCAGTACTTC.

CDR3 amino acids: CASSHSLYGYTF. The CDR3 nucleotides are TGTGCCAGCAGTCACAGCCTGTATGGCTACACCTTC. The chain combines TRBV25-1 with TRBJ1-2, with unresolved D. V lost 5 bases, J lost 5 bases, and 9 bases lay in between. The CDR3 has 12 residues. Germline V gives CDR1 MGHDK, CDR2 SYGVNS.

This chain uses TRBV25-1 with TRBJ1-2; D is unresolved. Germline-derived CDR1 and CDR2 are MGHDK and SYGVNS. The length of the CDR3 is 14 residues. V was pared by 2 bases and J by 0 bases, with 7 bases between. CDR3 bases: TGTGCCAGCAGTGAACTCTCTGCTAACTATGGCTACACCTTC. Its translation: CASSELSANYGYTF.

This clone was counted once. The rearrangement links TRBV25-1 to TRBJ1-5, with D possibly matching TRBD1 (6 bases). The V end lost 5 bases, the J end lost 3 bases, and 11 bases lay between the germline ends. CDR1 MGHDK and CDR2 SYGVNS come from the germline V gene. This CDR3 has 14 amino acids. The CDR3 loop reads CASSLRDNNQPQHF. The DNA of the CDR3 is TGTGCCAGCAGTCTTCGGGACAACAATCAGCCCCAGCATTTT.

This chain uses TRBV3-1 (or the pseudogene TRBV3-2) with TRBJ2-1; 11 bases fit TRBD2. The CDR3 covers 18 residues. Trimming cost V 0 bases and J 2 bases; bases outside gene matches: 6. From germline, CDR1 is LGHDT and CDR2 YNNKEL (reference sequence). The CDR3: CASSQESTSGAAYNEQFF. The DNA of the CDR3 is TGTGCCAGCAGCCAAGAATCGACTAGCGGGGCCGCCTACAATGAGCAGTTCTTC.

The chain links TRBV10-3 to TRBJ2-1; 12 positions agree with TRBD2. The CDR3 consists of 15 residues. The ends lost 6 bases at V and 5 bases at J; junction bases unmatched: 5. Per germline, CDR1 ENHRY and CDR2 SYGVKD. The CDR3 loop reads CAISSPSGRDNEQFF. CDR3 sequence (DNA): TGTGCCATCAGCTCCCCTAGCGGGAGGGACAATGAGCAGTTCTTC.

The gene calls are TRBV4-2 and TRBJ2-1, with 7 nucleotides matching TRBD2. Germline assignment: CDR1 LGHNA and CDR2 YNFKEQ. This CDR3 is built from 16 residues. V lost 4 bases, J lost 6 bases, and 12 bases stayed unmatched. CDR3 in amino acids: CASSRFGGGVINEQFF. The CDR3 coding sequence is TGTGCCAGCAGCCGCTTCGGTGGGGGGGTGATCAATGAGCAGTTCTTC.

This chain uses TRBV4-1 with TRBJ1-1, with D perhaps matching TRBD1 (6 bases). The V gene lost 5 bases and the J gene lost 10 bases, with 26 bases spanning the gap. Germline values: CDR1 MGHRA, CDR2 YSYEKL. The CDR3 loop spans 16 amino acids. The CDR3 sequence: CASSARTGSRIVRAFF. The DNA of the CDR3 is TGCGCCAGCAGCGCACGCACAGGGTCCAGGATAGTTAGAGCTTTCTTT.

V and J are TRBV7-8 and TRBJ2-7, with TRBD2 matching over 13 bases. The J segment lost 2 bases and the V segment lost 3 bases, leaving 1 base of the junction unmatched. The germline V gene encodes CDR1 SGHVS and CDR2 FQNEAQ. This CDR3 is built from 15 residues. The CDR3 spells CASSFGTSGAYEQYF. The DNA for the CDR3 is TGTGCCAGCAGCTTTGGGACTAGCGGGGCCTACGAGCAGTACTTC.

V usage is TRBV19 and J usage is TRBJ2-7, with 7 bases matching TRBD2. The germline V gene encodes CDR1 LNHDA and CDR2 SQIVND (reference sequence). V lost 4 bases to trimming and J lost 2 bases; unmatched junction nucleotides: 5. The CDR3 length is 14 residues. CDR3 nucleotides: TGTGCCAGTAGTACGGGGGGACGTACCTACGAGCAGTACTTC. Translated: CASSTGGRTYEQYF.

CDR3 DNA sequence: TGTGCCAGCAGTTACTCCTCGCGGGGCCGAACTGAAGCTTTCTTT. It codes for CASSYSSRGRTEAFF. The genes are TRBV6-5 and TRBJ1-1, with D maybe TRBD1 (5 bases). Trimming pared 0 bases from V and 5 bases from J, leaving 13 bases between. This CDR3 comprises 15 residues. Germline loops: CDR1 MNHEY, CDR2 SVGAGI.

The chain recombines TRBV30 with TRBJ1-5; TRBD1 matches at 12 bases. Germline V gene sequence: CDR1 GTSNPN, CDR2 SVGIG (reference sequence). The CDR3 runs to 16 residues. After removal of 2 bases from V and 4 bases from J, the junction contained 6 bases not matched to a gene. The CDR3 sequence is CAWSSRDRGPNQPQHF. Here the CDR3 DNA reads TGTGCCTGGAGTTCCCGGGACAGGGGGCCTAATCAGCCCCAGCATTTT.